This entry lists 13 T cell receptor beta chains sequenced from one sample in a study of a mutant IDH1 vaccine in newly diagnosed glioma. Assay used: immunoSEQ multiplex PCR; TCRdb lists only in-frame clones, some missing. The sample has approximately 41,000 clones, approximately 92% seen once. Time point noted: week 35, safety follow-up. Each vaccine dose was 300 ug of mutant IDH1 20-mer peptide, with topical imiquimod. Which antigens these TCRs recognize remains unknown. The sample here was PBMCs, taken from a glioma patient whose treatment included an IDH1 peptide vaccine. These TCRs come from a man aged 40-49 years with glioma.

CDR3 DNA: TGTGCCAGCAGCTTAGTGGGAGGGGGCGACTATGGCTACACCTTC. Translation gives CASSLVGGGDYGYTF. The rearrangement joins TRBV11-2 to TRBJ1-2; TRBD1 matches at 7 bases. V was clipped by 1 base and J by 3 bases; unmatched bases: 5. CDR1 is SGHAT and CDR2 is FQNNGV in the germline V gene. The CDR3 runs to 15 residues.

V and J are TRBV9 and TRBJ1-3, with 7 bases identical to TRBD1. The germline CDR1 and CDR2 sequences are SGDLS and YYNGEE. This CDR3 has 14 amino acids. With V trimmed by 3 bases and J by 7 bases, 7 bases remained unmatched. CDR3 nucleotide sequence: TGTGCCAGCAGCGAGGGACAGACACGGAACACCATATATTTT. This encodes CASSEGQTRNTIYF.

V gene TRBV6-1 combines with J gene TRBJ2-5; D could derive from TRBD1 or TRBD2 (7 bases each). Germline V CDR1 and CDR2: MNHNS, SASEGT. The CDR3 length is 14 residues. V was cut by 1 base and J by 5 bases, with 11 bases left in between. In DNA form, the CDR3 reads TGTGCCAGCAGTGAAGACAGGGGAGGGGAGACCCAGTACTTC. Translating it yields CASSEDRGGETQYF.

The chain couples TRBV5-1 to TRBJ2-7; perhaps TRBD2 as D (5 bases). CDR1 and CDR2 from the germline V gene are SGHRS and YFSETQ. The V end was cut by 2 bases, the J end by 5 bases, with 11 bases between. This CDR3 region has 13 residues. As DNA, the CDR3 is TGCGCCAGCAGCTTTACGGGGAACCACGAGCAGTACGTC. It translates to CASSFTGNHEQYV.

The V and J genes are TRBV27 and TRBJ2-3; D unclear. Per the germline V gene, CDR1 is MNHEY and CDR2 is SMNVEV (reference sequence). CDR3 length: 14 amino acids. V lost 3 bases and J 0 bases, leaving 7 bases between the germline ends. This CDR3 is CASSFSASTDTQYF. The CDR3 nucleotides are TGTGCCAGCAGTTTCAGCGCTAGCACAGATACGCAGTATTTT.

The genes are TRBV6-5 and TRBJ1-6; D ambiguous. CDR1 MNHEY and CDR2 SVGAGI come from the germline V gene. Trimming left V 2 bases short and J 7 bases short, with 6 bases between. The CDR3 is made up of 13 amino acids. CDR3: CASSYRWNSPLHF. For the CDR3, the DNA is TGTGCCAGCAGTTACAGGTGGAATTCACCCCTCCACTTT.

The chain links TRBV5-1 to TRBJ1-6, with TRBD1 matching 11 bases. The germline V gene has CDR1 SGHRS and CDR2 YFSETQ. This CDR3 spans 15 amino acids. The trim removed 4 bases at V and 10 bases at J, leaving 7 bases unmatched. The CDR3 DNA follows: TGCGCCAGCAGCATCTCCGGGACAGGGGGGTCACCCCTCCACTTT. Its protein product is CASSISGTGGSPLHF. Based on the CDR3 plus reference TRBV5-1 and TRBJ1-6, the full variable domain is KAGVTQTPRYLIKTRGQQVTLSCSPISGHRSVSWYQQTPGQGLQFLFEYFSETQRNKGNFPGRFSGRQFSNSRSEMNVSTLELGDSALYLCASSISGTGGSPLHFGNGTRLTVT.

There are a few counts of this clone. This chain connects TRBV10-3 to TRBJ1-1, with 7 bases aligning to TRBD1. This CDR3 is built from 14 residues. In germline, CDR1 is ENHRY, CDR2 SYGVKD. V shed 6 bases, J shed 4 bases, and the junction held 8 bases outside the gene matches. CDR3 DNA sequence: TGTGCCATCAGCGTCGACAGGGAGGTCACTGAAGCTTTCTTT. It is translated as CAISVDREVTEAFF.

This clone has just one count. V gene TRBV19 combines with J gene TRBJ2-1; 8 bases agree with TRBD1. The CDR3 has 15 amino acids. Trimming cost V 7 bases and J 7 bases; bases outside gene matches: 12. Germline CDR1 reads LNHDA; CDR2 reads SQIVND (reference sequence). Here the CDR3 reads CASTIQGGGRNEQFF. In DNA, the CDR3 is TGTGCCAGTACCATACAGGGGGGAGGTCGGAATGAGCAGTTCTTC.

The chain uses TRBV30 and TRBJ2-7; D is possibly TRBD2 (6 bases). V was pared by 2 bases and J by 0 bases, with 23 bases between. CDR3 length equals 18 residues. The germline V gene encodes CDR1 GTSNPN and CDR2 SVGIG (reference sequence). The CDR3 is CAWSNRPRRVDHSYEQYV. DNA of the CDR3: TGTGCCTGGAGTAACCGACCTCGGAGGGTTGACCACTCCTACGAGCAGTACGTC.

V gene TRBV9 combines with J gene TRBJ1-1; D possibly corresponds to TRBD1 (6 bases). The V end lost 3 bases, the J end lost 6 bases, and 24 bases lay between the germline ends. The CDR3 has 17 amino acids. Germline assignment: CDR1 SGDLS and CDR2 YYNGEE. The CDR3 loop reads CASSAARPQGRGSEAFF. Written as DNA, the CDR3 is TGTGCCAGCAGCGCCGCGAGACCCCAGGGGAGAGGATCTGAAGCTTTCTTT.

CDR3 bases: TGCGCCAGCAGTGAGTCAATTGGGACAGGGGCTCAGCCCCAGCATTTT. Amino acids: CASSESIGTGAQPQHF. The gene calls are TRBV10-2 and TRBJ1-5, with 10 bases aligning to TRBD1. This CDR3 contains 16 residues. V shed 0 bases and J 6 bases; nucleotides not matched to a gene: 5. Germline V gives CDR1 WSHSY, CDR2 SAAADI.

The gene calls are TRBV10-3 and TRBJ2-2, with D possibly matching TRBD2 (6 bases). The germline V gene encodes CDR1 ENHRY and CDR2 SYGVKD. CDR3 size: 18 residues. Trimming removed 0 bases from V and 2 bases from J, with 16 bases in between. The CDR3 region is CAISESTLASVNTGELFF. In DNA form, the CDR3 reads TGTGCCATCAGTGAGTCGACTCTTGCTAGCGTAAACACCGGGGAGCTGTTTTTT.